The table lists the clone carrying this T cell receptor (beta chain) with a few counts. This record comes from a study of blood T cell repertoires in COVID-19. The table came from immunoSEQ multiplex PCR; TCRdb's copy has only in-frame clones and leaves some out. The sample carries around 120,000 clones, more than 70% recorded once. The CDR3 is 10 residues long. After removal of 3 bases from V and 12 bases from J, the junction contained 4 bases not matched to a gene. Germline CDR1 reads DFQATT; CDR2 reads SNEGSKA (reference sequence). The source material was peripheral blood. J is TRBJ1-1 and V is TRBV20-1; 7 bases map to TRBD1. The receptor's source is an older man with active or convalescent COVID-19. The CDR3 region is CSASDRVTFF. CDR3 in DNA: TGCAGTGCTAGCGACAGGGTAACTTTCTTT.